The 22 T cell receptor beta chains given below trace back to one sample, sequenced in a study of blood T cell repertoires in COVID-19. Produced via immunoSEQ multiplex PCR; TCRdb's table is partial and in-frame only. The table lists 50,000 or so clones, about 90% of them singletons. The sample taken for sequencing was peripheral blood. Receptors were obtained from a man in his 70s with active COVID-19.

This rearrangement joins TRBV5-1 to TRBJ2-2; D might be TRBD1 (7 bases). The CDR3 extends over 15 amino acids. The V gene's germline CDR1 is SGHRS and CDR2 YFSETQ. Trimming took 2 bases from V and 1 from J, leaving 9 bases between them. This CDR3 reads CASSFQGGNTGELFF. CDR3 coding DNA: TGCGCCAGCAGCTTCCAGGGGGGGAACACCGGGGAGCTGTTTTTT. Combining the CDR3 with reference TRBV5-1 and TRBJ2-2 gives the whole variable domain KAGVTQTPRYLIKTRGQQVTLSCSPISGHRSVSWYQQTPGQGLQFLFEYFSETQRNKGNFPGRFSGRQFSNSRSEMNVSTLELGDSALYLCASSFQGGNTGELFFGEGSRLTVL.

V gene TRBV7-8 combines with J gene TRBJ2-2; 7 positions match TRBD2. Germline values: CDR1 SGHVS, CDR2 FQNEAQ. The V and J ends lost 3 bases and 4 bases, in that order; junction bases with no gene match: 5. CDR3 length: 15 residues. CDR3 coding DNA: TGTGCCAGCAGCTTCGGTGGGGGGGGCACCGGGGAGCTGTTTTTT. It is translated as CASSFGGGGTGELFF.

This clone is a singleton in its sample. The chain combines TRBV5-6 with TRBJ2-2; perhaps TRBD2 as D (5 bases). The germline V gene encodes CDR1 SGHDT and CDR2 YYEEEE. With 3 bases removed from V and 1 base from J, the gap between germline ends came to 10 bases. The CDR3 runs to 15 residues. The CDR3, as DNA: TGTGCCAGCAGCTCCGGACTGCGGAACACCGGGGAGCTGTTTTTT. Protein: CASSSGLRNTGELFF.

The genes are TRBV11-1 and TRBJ2-5; 11 positions match TRBD1. Germline loops: CDR1 SGHAT, CDR2 FQDESV (reference sequence). The length of the CDR3 is 14 residues. The junction had 4 bases not matched to a gene; V was cut back by 7 bases and J by 3 bases. Written as DNA, the CDR3 is TGTGCCAGCACCCCGGGACAGGGGGAAGAGACCCAGTACTTC. This encodes CASTPGQGEETQYF.

This sequence joins TRBV9 and TRBJ2-2; 7 positions match TRBD1. The CDR3 consists of 15 residues. V was pared by 0 bases and J by 7 bases, with 6 bases of the junction left unmatched. CDR1 is SGDLS and CDR2 is YYNGEE in the germline V gene. The CDR3 coding sequence is TGTGCCAGCAGCGTAGGAGGGGGCGAGGTCGGGGAGCTGTTTTTT. This gives the protein CASSVGGGEVGELFF.

The chain combines TRBV29-1 with TRBJ1-1; D possibly corresponds to TRBD1 (5 bases). Germline CDR1 reads SQVTM; CDR2 reads ANQGSEA. The CDR3 covers 14 residues. Trimming left V 4 bases short and J 5 bases short, with 17 bases between. The CDR3 DNA is TGCAGCGTTGTTCTAGCAGGGAGGGATACTGAAGCTTTCTTT. It yields the protein CSVVLAGRDTEAFF.

This clone was found once. The gene calls are TRBV27 and TRBJ1-1; D is perhaps TRBD1 (6 bases). This CDR3 is built from 14 residues. V gave up 6 bases and J gave up 2 bases, with 13 bases separating them. Looked up from germline, CDR1 is MNHEY and CDR2 is SMNVEV (reference sequence). CDR3 protein: CASRLGQINTEAFF. CDR3 in DNA: TGTGCCAGCAGGCTAGGACAGATAAACACTGAAGCTTTCTTT.

V gene TRBV5-1 combines with J gene TRBJ2-5; a weak D match, TRBD1 (5 bases). Per the germline V gene, CDR1 is SGHRS and CDR2 is YFSETQ. The CDR3 is 15 amino acids. The germline V and J ends were trimmed by 1 base and 2 bases, with 12 bases remaining between them. The CDR3 DNA reads as TGCGCCAGCAGCTTGTATGGGGCAAGACAAGAGACCCAGTACTTC. Translation gives CASSLYGARQETQYF.

The chain links TRBV5-1 to TRBJ1-4, with TRBD1 identical over 10 bases. Germline lookup yields CDR1 SGHRS and CDR2 YFSETQ. Unmatched junction bases numbered 7, after V lost 4 bases and J lost 7 bases. The CDR3 is made up of 15 amino acids. The CDR3 here is CASSLPTGGTEKLFF. CDR3 sequence (DNA): TGCGCCAGCAGCCTACCGACAGGGGGCACTGAAAAACTGTTTTTT.

V and J are TRBV7-9 and TRBJ2-7; 9 bases agree with TRBD2. V shed 7 bases, J shed 0 bases, and the junction held 16 bases outside the gene matches. Germline CDR1 SEHNR, CDR2 FQNEAQ (reference sequence). CDR3 length: 18 residues. CDR3 amino acids: CASILTSGGSLSSYEQYF. The DNA of the CDR3 is TGTGCCAGCATTCTAACGAGCGGGGGGTCGTTGAGCTCCTACGAGCAGTACTTC.

This sequence joins TRBV6-1 and TRBJ1-2; a weak D match, TRBD1 (6 bases). The CDR3 covers 13 residues. The V end lost 2 bases, the J end lost 8 bases, and 12 bases lay between the germline ends. Germline V gene sequence: CDR1 MNHNS, CDR2 SASEGT. The CDR3 sequence is CASSEQGSRGYTF. The CDR3 coding sequence is TGTGCCAGCAGTGAACAGGGGAGCCGGGGCTACACCTTC.

V gene TRBV5-1 combines with J gene TRBJ2-3; TRBD2 aligns across 12 bases. The CDR3 is 16 amino acids. Germline assignment: CDR1 SGHRS and CDR2 YFSETQ. Unmatched junction bases numbered 6, after V lost 3 bases and J lost 4 bases. CDR3 loop: CASSSWTSGDADTQYF. Here the CDR3 DNA reads TGCGCCAGCAGCTCCTGGACTAGCGGGGACGCAGATACGCAGTATTTT. The complete variable domain, with remaining parts taken from reference TRBV5-1 and TRBJ2-3, reads KAGVTQTPRYLIKTRGQQVTLSCSPISGHRSVSWYQQTPGQGLQFLFEYFSETQRNKGNFPGRFSGRQFSNSRSEMNVSTLELGDSALYLCASSSWTSGDADTQYFGPGTRLTVL.

The rearrangement links TRBV7-9 to TRBJ2-1; 8 bases align to TRBD1. The CDR3 length is 15 residues. Germline V gene data show CDR1 as SEHNR and CDR2 as FQNEAQ (reference sequence). The J segment lost 5 bases and the V segment lost 5 bases, leaving 8 bases of the junction unmatched. For the CDR3, the DNA is TGTGCCAGCAGCAGGGACAGGAAAATGGACAATGAGCAGTTCTTC. This gives the protein CASSRDRKMDNEQFF.

The gene calls are TRBV18 and TRBJ1-1, with 8 bases aligning to TRBD1. This CDR3 has 16 residues. The V and J ends lost 3 bases and 1 base, in that order; junction bases with no gene match: 7. CDR1 and CDR2 from the germline V gene are KGHSH and LQKENI. CDR3 in amino acids: CASSPTGGSRNTEAFF. DNA of the CDR3: TGTGCCAGCTCACCTACAGGGGGGTCGCGGAACACTGAAGCTTTCTTT.

This chain joins TRBV6-1 and TRBJ1-5; TRBD1 matches at 8 bases. This CDR3 is 16 amino acids long. V lost 4 bases and J lost 5; bases outside the gene matches: 10. Germline CDR1 and CDR2: MNHNS and SASEGT. CDR3 coding DNA: TGTGCCAGCAGTGCTACCGACAGGGGAGGATATCAGCCCCAGCATTTT. Translating gives CASSATDRGGYQPQHF.

This chain's CDR3 is CASSLARGTTYTF. The CDR3 DNA follows: TGTGCCAGCAGTTTAGCGCGGGGCACTACGTACACCTTC. This chain joins TRBV12-3 or TRBV12-4 and TRBJ1-2; D may be TRBD1 (5 bases). This CDR3 region has 13 residues. V was pared by 0 bases and J by 11 bases, with 13 bases between.

The chain couples TRBV6-4 to TRBJ1-5; possible D gene TRBD1, 6 bases. Trimming removed 6 bases from V and 6 bases from J, with 15 bases in between. Germline-derived CDR1 and CDR2 are MRHNA and SNTAGT. CDR3 size: 14 residues. The CDR3 sequence: CASSPQGTGQPQHF. The CDR3 DNA reads TGTGCCAGCAGCCCCCAGGGGACCGGTCAGCCCCAGCATTTT.

The J gene is TRBJ1-2, the V gene TRBV29-1; TRBD1 aligns across 7 bases. The CDR3 is 12 amino acids. With 4 bases clipped from V and 1 base from J, the junction kept 0 bases outside the gene matches. The germline CDR1 and CDR2 sequences are SQVTM and ANQGSEA. The CDR3 coding sequence is TGCAGCGTTGCAGGGGGTAACTATGGCTACACCTTC. The encoded protein is CSVAGGNYGYTF.

This rearrangement joins TRBV18 to TRBJ2-7, with 9 bases lining up with TRBD1. The germline V gene encodes CDR1 KGHSH and CDR2 LQKENI. V dropped 6 bases and J dropped 3; count of bases not matched to a gene: 12. The CDR3 is 16 amino acids. The CDR3 DNA follows: TGTGCCAGCTCTTCACTCCGGGACAGGGTTAACTACGAGCAGTACTTC. It is translated as CASSSLRDRVNYEQYF.

V and J are TRBV28 and TRBJ2-1; TRBD2 matches at 9 bases. This CDR3 region has 16 residues. The V segment lost 4 bases and the J segment 9 bases; nucleotides outside the gene matches: 13. CDR1 and CDR2 (germline): MDHEN, SYDVKM. DNA for the CDR3: TGTGCCAGCAGTTCGCCTTTTGGGCGGGGGGGGGTTGAGCAGTTCTTC. It translates to CASSSPFGRGGVEQFF. The full variable domain, completed using reference TRBV28 and TRBJ2-1, is DVKVTQSSRYLVKRTGEKVFLECVQDMDHENMFWYRQDPGLGLRLIYFSYDVKMKEKGDIPEGYSVSREKKERFSLILESASTNQTSMYLCASSSPFGRGGVEQFFGPGTRLTVL.

V is TRBV7-9 and J is TRBJ1-5; 8 nucleotides match TRBD1. This CDR3 has 14 residues. CDR1 and CDR2 from the germline V gene are SEHNR and FQNEAQ (reference sequence). Trimming took 5 bases from V and 5 from J; bases not matched to a gene: 5. CDR3: CASSPSTGDQPQHF. As DNA, the CDR3 is TGTGCCAGCAGCCCCTCGACAGGGGATCAGCCCCAGCATTTT. Full variable domain (outside the CDR3, taken from reference TRBV7-9 and TRBJ1-5): DTGVSQNPRHKITKRGQNVTFRCDPISEHNRLYWYRQTLGQGPEFLTYFQNEAQLEKSRLLSDRFSAERPKGSFSTLEIQRTEQGDSAMYLCASSPSTGDQPQHFGDGTRLSIL.

V usage is TRBV2 and J usage is TRBJ2-1; 9 nucleotides line up with TRBD1. The CDR3 runs to 14 residues. The germline CDR1 and CDR2 sequences are SNHLY and FYNNEI. Trimming at V came to 6 bases and at J to 3 bases, leaving 3 bases not matched to a gene. CDR3 region: CASRGQGYYNEQFF. CDR3 DNA: TGTGCCAGCAGGGGACAGGGATACTACAATGAGCAGTTCTTC. The whole variable domain, remainder taken from reference TRBV2 and TRBJ2-1, is EPEVTQTPSHQVTQMGQEVILRCVPISNHLYFYWYRQILGQKVEFLVSFYNNEISEKSEIFDDQFSVERPDGSNFTLKIRSTKLEDSAMYFCASRGQGYYNEQFFGPGTRLTVL.